A selection of T cell receptor beta chains follows, all from one sample in a study of radiotherapy plus CTLA-4 blockade in lung cancer. Using immunoSEQ multiplex PCR, the repertoire was profiled, and TCRdb retains in-frame clones only, with some absent. The table records 52,000 or so clones, around four fifths of them present only once. The source was peripheral blood, collected from a patient treated with radiotherapy plus ipilimumab. These receptors were obtained from a human donor with non-small cell lung cancer whose response to radiotherapy plus ipilimumab could not be evaluated. Each CDR3 is given with its conserved first and last residue. A D gene is named only where the DNA matches it firmly. Clone size is shown for a subset of rows, as once, few, many or a class of expanded clone.

v_gene	abundance	j_gene	d_gene	CDR3nt	CDR3aa
TRBV7-9	.	TRBJ2-7	TRBD1	TGTGCCAGCAGCTTGACAGGGGGATACGAGCAGTACTTC	CASSLTGGYEQYF
TRBV7-2	.	TRBJ1-3	.	TGTGCCAGCAGCTTAGGCCGGGGGTCTGGAAACACCATATATTTT	CASSLGRGSGNTIYF
TRBV11-2	.	TRBJ2-7	.	TGTGCCAGCAGCAATCAGGGCGGACCCTACGAGCAGTACTTC	CASSNQGGPYEQYF
TRBV7-2	.	TRBJ2-3	TRBD2	TGTGCCAGCAGCCGCGGGGGGCCCCGCACAGATACGCAGTATTTT	CASSRGGPRTDTQYF
TRBV10-3	.	TRBJ1-1	.	TGTGCCATCAGGGCCCAGGGAGGGAACACTGAAGCTTTCTTT	CAIRAQGGNTEAFF
TRBV4-3	.	TRBJ1-4	TRBD1	TGCGCCAGCGGCCAAGAGTGGACAGGGATTAATGAAAAACTGTTTTTT	CASGQEWTGINEKLFF
TRBV7-9	.	TRBJ1-3	TRBD1	TGTGCCAGAACCTCGGACAGGGGCTCTGGAAACACCATATATTTT	CARTSDRGSGNTIYF
TRBV7-9	few	TRBJ2-1	TRBD1	TGTGCCAGCAGCGTGGACAGGGGGGGGTACAATGAGCAGTTCTTC	CASSVDRGGYNEQFF
TRBV5-1	.	TRBJ1-1	.	TGCGCCAGCAGCTTGGCAGGTTGGAACACTGAAGCTTTCTTT	CASSLAGWNTEAFF
TRBV2	few	TRBJ2-1	.	TGTGCCAGCAGGCGGGAACATTACAATGAGCAGTTCTTC	CASRREHYNEQFF
TRBV11-2	.	TRBJ2-5	TRBD2	TGTGCCAGCAGCTTAGTTATAGCGGGGGCACCCCAGTACTTC	CASSLVIAGAPQYF
TRBV9	once	TRBJ2-5	TRBD1	TGTGCCAGCAGCCAGGGACAGCAAGAGACCCAGTACTTC	CASSQGQQETQYF
TRBV4-1	once	TRBJ1-2	.	TGCGCCAGCAGGCCTACAGGGTCCGGCTATGGCTACACCTTC	CASRPTGSGYGYTF
TRBV7-8	once	TRBJ1-1	.	TGTGCCAGCAGCTTAAGGGCGCAGGGGAACACTGAAGCTTTCTTT	CASSLRAQGNTEAFF
TRBV6-1	.	TRBJ1-5	TRBD1	TGTGCCAGCAGTGAGGGACAGGGTGGCAATCAGCCCCAGCATTTT	CASSEGQGGNQPQHF
TRBV12-1	.	TRBJ2-3	.	TGTGCCAGCAGCCGTACACCGGGACTAGCGGGAGGGGGAGCAGATACGCAGTATTTT	CASSRTPGLAGGGADTQYF
TRBV7-2	.	TRBJ2-7	TRBD1	TGTGCCAGCAGCTTGACAGGGGTGGCAGAGCAGTACTTC	CASSLTGVAEQYF
TRBV27	.	TRBJ2-1	TRBD1	TGTGCCAGCAGCCCACGGGACAGGGTTCCCCCGTGGCAGTTCTTC	CASSPRDRVPPWQFF
TRBV5-8	.	TRBJ2-5	TRBD2	TGTGCCAGCAGGCCGGTCGGGACTAGCGGGGAGCAGTACTTC	CASRPVGTSGEQYF
TRBV6-4	.	TRBJ2-1	.	TGTGCCAGCAATCTAAGCGCGGCCCACAATGAGCAGTTCTTC	CASNLSAAHNEQFF
TRBV27	.	TRBJ1-1	.	TGTGCCAGCAGTTTTCACCGGGATCGGTTGAACACTGAAGCTTTCTTT	CASSFHRDRLNTEAFF
TRBV11-2	.	TRBJ2-5	TRBD2	TGTGCCAGCAGATTCGGGGGGGGGCATGAGACCCAGTACTTC	CASRFGGGHETQYF
TRBV7-2	.	TRBJ2-7	.	TGTGCCAGCAGCTTAAGTAGCGCCGATTACGAGCAGTACTTC	CASSLSSADYEQYF
TRBV5-1	.	TRBJ1-4	TRBD1	TGCGCCAGCAGCTTCGGACAGGGGGGAGAAAAACTGTTTTTT	CASSFGQGGEKLFF
TRBV7-9	.	TRBJ2-3	.	TGTGCCAGCAGACTGTTGGACATTAGCACAGATACGCAGTATTTT	CASRLLDISTDTQYF
TRBV7-2	once	TRBJ1-1	.	TGTGCCAGCAGCCTCCAGGGTCTGAACACTGAAGCTTTCTTT	CASSLQGLNTEAFF
TRBV7-2	.	TRBJ2-5	TRBD2	TGTGCCAGCAGCCCGGCCCGGACTAGCGGGCAAGAGACCCAGTACTTC	CASSPARTSGQETQYF
TRBV28	.	TRBJ1-1	.	TGTGCCAGCAGAGACCGTACAGGTTTGGGCACTGAAGCTTTCTTT	CASRDRTGLGTEAFF
TRBV2	.	TRBJ1-3	TRBD1	TGTGCCAGCAGTGACAGGGGGAGAGGAAACACCATATATTTT	CASSDRGRGNTIYF
TRBV29-1	.	TRBJ1-1	TRBD1	TGCAGCGTTGGGGAGGACAGGGCGAACACTGAAGCTTTCTTT	CSVGEDRANTEAFF
TRBV10-3	few	TRBJ1-3	.	TGTGCCTCCACGGGAAGCTCTGGAAACACCATATATTTT	CASTGSSGNTIYF
TRBV6-5	.	TRBJ2-7	TRBD1	TGTGCCAGCAGTCGACAGGGTGATCCCTCCTACGAGCAGTACTTC	CASSRQGDPSYEQYF
TRBV7-8	once	TRBJ2-5	TRBD2	TGTGCCAGCAGCCCGAACCAGCGGGGGTACCAAGAGACCCAGTACTTC	CASSPNQRGYQETQYF
TRBV5-1	.	TRBJ2-1	.	TGCGCCAGCAGCCTAACCCCCCGACAGGGAGGTTTTGAGCAGTTCTTC	CASSLTPRQGGFEQFF
TRBV10-1	once	TRBJ2-7	TRBD2	TGCGCCAGCAGTGAGATTAGCGGGAGCCCTCTCTACGAGCAGTACTTC	CASSEISGSPLYEQYF
TRBV10-3	.	TRBJ1-1	.	TGTGCCATCAGTGAGCCCTCAGGGGACACTGAAGCTTTCTTT	CAISEPSGDTEAFF
TRBV5-5	.	TRBJ1-5	TRBD1	TGTGCCAGCAGGCCCGGGACAGGGAAGGGTCAGCCCCAGCATTTT	CASRPGTGKGQPQHF
TRBV5-1	.	TRBJ1-4	TRBD1	TGCGCCAGCAGCGCACAGGGGGCTGATGAAAAACTGTTTTTT	CASSAQGADEKLFF
TRBV2	few	TRBJ2-2	TRBD1	TGTGCCAGCGGTGGACAGGGGAAGAACACCGGGGAGCTGTTTTTT	CASGGQGKNTGELFF
TRBV5-1	few	TRBJ2-6	.	TGCGCCAGCAGCTTTAACTCTGGGGCCAACGTCCTGACTTTC	CASSFNSGANVLTF
TRBV14	.	TRBJ2-1	.	TGTGCCAGCAGCCAGCAGGGGACAGTGGGGGGTGAGCAGTTCTTC	CASSQQGTVGGEQFF
TRBV29-1	.	TRBJ2-1	TRBD1	TGCAGCGTTGAGGGGGACAGGGGGCGAAATGAGCAGTTCTTC	CSVEGDRGRNEQFF
TRBV28	.	TRBJ2-7	.	TGTGCCAGCAGTTCCCCCAAGGGAGTACATTCGCAGCAGTACTTC	CASSSPKGVHSQQYF
TRBV4-1	.	TRBJ2-1	.	TGCGCCAGCAGCCAAGATTCAATGGGGGGCAATGAGCAGTTCTTC	CASSQDSMGGNEQFF
TRBV10-2	once	TRBJ2-7	TRBD2	TGCGCCACCCGGGAGGGTAGCGGGAGAGGCGAGCAGTACTTC	CATREGSGRGEQYF